This entry lists 19 T cell receptor beta chains sequenced from one sample in a study of tumor-infiltrating lymphocytes in primary liver carcinoma. The researchers produced TCR beta cDNA from approximately 550 ng total RNA with a constant-region primer. Three nested multiplex PCR rounds, a slightly modified ARM-PCR, produced the libraries for TCR beta. The first two PCR rounds used TRBV1-TRBV30 primers with a Cbeta primer, nine to ten cycles each. MiXCR, run by TCRdb on the multiplex PCR reads, gives a single entry per CDR3 protein. The sample has 120,000 or so distinct CDR3 sequences, around two thirds seen once. Extraction of RNA together with DNA used about 17-31 mg of unsorted bulk tissue. The sequenced sample was liver tumor tissue from sampling region 1. Subset specified: tumor region T1, superior pole. All receptors come from a woman aged 60-75 years with primary liver carcinoma and hepatitis B virus infection.

J is TRBJ1-3 and V is TRBV6-5; unclear D gene. Germline CDR1 MNHEY, CDR2 SVGAGI. The CDR3 is 16 amino acids. V lost 7 bases, J lost 0 bases, and 16 bases lay in between. The CDR3 nucleotides are TGTGCCAGCACTTTAATCTCAGTCTTCTCTGGAAACACCATATATTTT. This codes for CASTLISVFSGNTIYF.

Note on this clonotype: The junction departs from germline at one end; a sequencing error may be responsible. The chain carries TRBV11-2 and TRBJ2-7; 9 nucleotides agree with TRBD2. Germline V gene data show CDR1 as SGHAT and CDR2 as FQNNGV. The CDR3 extends over 15 amino acids. The CDR3, as DNA: TGTGCCAGCAGCTTAGAACTTCTAGCGGGGTGCGAGCATTACTTC. Translated, it gives CASSLELLAGCEHYF.

In regard to this clonotype: A clone one base away is much larger, so this may be a read error. The rearrangement links TRBV5-4 to TRBJ2-3; the D gene could be TRBD1 or TRBD2 (6 bases each). V was shortened by 9 bases and J by 5 bases, with 22 bases between the two germline ends. Germline CDR1 and CDR2: SGHNT and YYREEE (reference sequence). This CDR3 contains 15 residues. CDR3 nucleotide sequence: TGTGCCACCCATTTTGGAGGGGGAGTTGGAGATACGCAGTATTTT. Amino acids: CATHFGGGVGDTQYF.

As for this clonotype: As the CDR3 is not closed by the conserved phenylalanine or tryptophan, this likely results from a read error. The V gene is TRBV11-2, the J gene TRBJ2-7; D perhaps matches TRBD1 (6 bases). Germline V gives CDR1 SGHAT, CDR2 FQNNGV. The CDR3 loop spans 13 amino acids. The V end was cut by 0 bases, the J end by 9 bases, with 12 bases between. The CDR3 loop is CASSLEGAGWQYL. CDR3 bases: TGTGCCAGCAGCTTAGAGGGGGCAGGGTGGCAGTACCTC.

This clonotype was detected a few times. The CDR3 reads CASSWGHNEQFF. For the CDR3, the DNA is TGTGCCAGCAGTTGGGGTCACAATGAGCAGTTCTTC. The V call is TRBV28, the J call TRBJ2-1, with D uncertain. V shed 4 bases and J shed 5 bases, with 6 bases lying between them. The CDR3 length is 12 residues. The germline V gene encodes CDR1 MDHEN and CDR2 SYDVKM.

Only a few counts were recorded for this clonotype. This may be a read error: a much more frequent sequence differs by one nucleotide. The V call is TRBV6-1, the J call TRBJ1-4; D is perhaps TRBD1 (6 bases). The germline V gene has CDR1 MNHNS and CDR2 SASEGT. The CDR3 contains 15 residues. The CDR3 DNA reads TGTGCCAGCAGAGACGGACAGAGCGGTAATGAAAAACTGTCTTTT. It encodes CASRDGQSGNEKLSF.

This clonotype was seen a few times. A much larger clone lies a single base off, so this may be a read error. This chain connects TRBV4-1 to TRBJ2-7, with 15 bases that match TRBD2. The CDR3 extends over 21 amino acids. The trim removed 5 bases at V and 4 bases at J, leaving 21 bases unmatched. Germline-derived CDR1 and CDR2 are MGHRA and YSYEKL. The CDR3 DNA sequence: TGCGCCAGCAGCATCTCTTCTAACAGGGGACTAGCGGGAGGTGGTAATTACGAGCAGTACTTC. Protein sequence: CASSISSNRGLAGGGNYEQYF.

On this clonotype: A read error is likely, as this CDR3 ends without the conserved phenylalanine or tryptophan. V usage is TRBV11-3 and J usage is TRBJ2-1; TRBD2 is a possible D gene (6 bases). The CDR3 is 17 residues long. V was shortened by 1 base and J by 11 bases, with 24 bases between the two germline ends. Germline V gives CDR1 SGHNT, CDR2 YENEEA. The CDR3 region has the DNA TGTGCCAGCAGCTTAGGTCGGAGGGAGTGGGGTGTCGATAAGCAGTTCCTC. Its protein product is CASSLGRREWGVDKQFL.

This clonotype was detected a few times. The chain uses TRBV28 and TRBJ1-5; the match to TRBD1 covers 11 bases. The germline CDR1 and CDR2 sequences are MDHEN and SYDVKM. V lost 4 bases and J lost 4; bases outside the gene matches: 6. CDR3 length: 16 residues. Written as DNA, the CDR3 is TGTGCCAGCAGTTGGTTGGGACAGGGGGATAATCAGCCCCAGCATTTT. Amino acids: CASSWLGQGDNQPQHF.

The chain couples TRBV11-2 to TRBJ2-7, with 7 bases matching TRBD1. The J segment lost 6 bases and the V segment lost 8 bases, leaving 13 bases of the junction unmatched. The CDR3 length is 14 residues. Per the germline V gene, CDR1 is SGHAT and CDR2 is FQNNGV. The CDR3 loop is CASGHRDSPFEQYF. CDR3 nucleotides: TGTGCCAGCGGCCACAGGGACAGCCCCTTCGAGCAGTACTTC.

The chain combines TRBV12-3 or TRBV12-4 with TRBJ2-7, with a weak D call TRBD2 (5 bases). The CDR3 contains 15 residues. V dropped 6 bases and J dropped 2 bases, with 17 bases sitting between them. The CDR3 spells CASSFERSVAYEQYF. CDR3 DNA sequence: TGTGCCAGCAGCTTCGAGCGTAGCGTTGCCTACGAGCAGTACTTC.

A note on this clonotype: This may arise from a read error, as a much more abundant clone is one base away. This chain uses TRBV10-2 with TRBJ1-1; the D gene is possibly TRBD1 (6 bases). V lost 2 bases, J lost 1 base, and 8 bases lay in between. The CDR3 loop spans 14 amino acids. CDR1 is WSHSY, CDR2 SAAADI, per germline. The chain's CDR3 is CASSEQGTNTEAFF. DNA for the CDR3: TGCGCCAGCAGTGAGCAGGGGACGAACACTGAAGCTTTCTTT.

This clonotype was seen at least ten times. This sequence joins TRBV28 and TRBJ2-2, with D perhaps TRBD1 or TRBD2 (5 bases each). Per germline, CDR1 MDHEN and CDR2 SYDVKM. Trimming shortened V by 5 bases and J by 8 bases, and 21 bases separated the two germline ends. This CDR3 spans 16 amino acids. The CDR3 region has the DNA TGTGCCAGCAGTGTCTATGGGGGTCAGAGGCCGGGGGAGCTGTTTTTT. Protein product: CASSVYGGQRPGELFF.

A word on this clonotype: A read error is likely, as this CDR3 ends without the conserved phenylalanine or tryptophan. The rearrangement uses TRBV11-2 and TRBJ1-2; D unclear. Trimming stripped 1 base from V and 9 bases from J, with 21 bases between. Germline V gene sequence: CDR1 SGHAT, CDR2 FQNNGV. CDR3 length: 16 amino acids. The CDR3 nucleotides are TGTGCCAGCAGCTTAGTTCAAGGGTCTAGAGGGTATCGCTACACCTCC. Its protein product is CASSLVQGSRGYRYTS.

In the case of this clonotype: The junction shows a germline mismatch at one end, possibly a read error. CDR3 protein: CASSLGGDNEAFF. The CDR3 region has the DNA TGCGCCAGCAGCTTGGGAGGGGATAATGAAGCATTCTTT. V usage is TRBV5-1 and J usage is TRBJ1-1; D is possibly TRBD1 (5 bases). CDR3 length: 13 amino acids. The germline CDR1 and CDR2 sequences are SGHRS and YFSETQ. Using reference TRBV5-1 and TRBJ1-1 for the parts outside the CDR3, the full variable domain is KAGVTQTPRYLIKTRGQQVTLSCSPISGHRSVSWYQQTPGQGLQFLFEYFSETQRNKGNFPGRFSGRQFSNSRSEMNVSTLELGDSALYLCASSLGGDNEAFFGQGTRLTVV.

Note on this clonotype: It is likely a read error, because the conserved phenylalanine at the end of the CDR3 is missing. The chain's CDR3 is CSVEALGSVGVSADTQYV. CDR3 coding DNA: TGCAGCGTTGAAGCGTTGGGCAGTGTGGGGGTTAGCGCAGATACGCAGTATGTT. The J gene is TRBJ2-3, the V gene TRBV29-1; tentatively, D is TRBD1 or TRBD2 (5 bases each). The length of the CDR3 is 18 residues. From germline, CDR1 is SQVTM and CDR2 ANQGSEA. The ends were cut back, 1 base at V and 4 bases at J, with 24 bases in the middle.

The V gene is TRBV11-2, the J gene TRBJ1-2; D is perhaps TRBD1 (6 bases). V lost 6 bases, J lost 9 bases, and 23 bases lay in between. In germline, CDR1 is SGHAT, CDR2 FQNNGV. This CDR3 has 15 residues. CDR3 nucleotides: TGTGCCAGCAGGTTGACACAGGGAACGGATTATAGCTACACCTTC. It translates to CASRLTQGTDYSYTF. Drawing the rest from reference TRBV11-2 and TRBJ1-2, the complete variable domain is EAGVAQSPRYKIIEKRQSVAFWCNPISGHATLYWYQQILGQGPKLLIQFQNNGVVDDSQLPKDRFSAERLKGVDSTLKIQPAKLEDSAVYLCASRLTQGTDYSYTFGSGTRLTVV.

With respect to this clonotype: A much larger clone differs by one base, so this may be a read error. This chain uses TRBV5-5 with TRBJ2-1; 10 bases are shared with TRBD2. Germline trimming cut 4 bases from V and 12 bases from J; bases unmatched to any gene: 13. The V gene's germline CDR1 is SGHKS and CDR2 YYEKEE (reference sequence). CDR3 length: 15 amino acids. The CDR3 region is CASSTGISGRWVQFF. CDR3 nucleotide sequence: TGTGCCAGCAGCACCGGGATTAGCGGGAGGTGGGTGCAGTTCTTC.

Comments on this clonotype: A much larger clone sits a single nucleotide away, making a read error possible. The chain links TRBV12-3 or TRBV12-4 to TRBJ2-3, with 8 bases lining up with TRBD2. The CDR3 has 15 amino acids. Trimming removed 4 bases from V and 11 bases from J; junction bases left unmatched: 14. CDR3 nucleotide sequence: TGTGCCAGCAGTTCCCTTAGCGGGAATCGTAGAATGCAGTATTTT. Translated: CASSSLSGNRRMQYF.